This T cell receptor beta chain was captured in a study of blood T cells in healthy people across ages. Germline V CDR1 and CDR2: MNHEY, SVGEGT. The CDR3 extends over 14 amino acids. Germline trimming cut 3 bases from V and 1 base from J; bases unmatched to any gene: 2. A second about 6 to 12 cycle PCR used barcoded and J-beta primers. Each CDR3 protein is one row after TCRdb ran MiXCR on the 5' RACE reads. The table shows 1.5 million to 2 million distinct CDR3 sequences, with 40% to 55% occurring only once. The chain couples TRBV6-2 or TRBV6-3 to TRBJ2-7; TRBD1 matches 8 bases. Sequenced input: blood. The sequence derives from a woman between 35 and 50 years old in good health. The CDR3 nucleotides are TGTGCCAGCAGTTATACAGGGGGGTCCTACGAGCAGTACTTC. It translates to CASSYTGGSYEQYF.